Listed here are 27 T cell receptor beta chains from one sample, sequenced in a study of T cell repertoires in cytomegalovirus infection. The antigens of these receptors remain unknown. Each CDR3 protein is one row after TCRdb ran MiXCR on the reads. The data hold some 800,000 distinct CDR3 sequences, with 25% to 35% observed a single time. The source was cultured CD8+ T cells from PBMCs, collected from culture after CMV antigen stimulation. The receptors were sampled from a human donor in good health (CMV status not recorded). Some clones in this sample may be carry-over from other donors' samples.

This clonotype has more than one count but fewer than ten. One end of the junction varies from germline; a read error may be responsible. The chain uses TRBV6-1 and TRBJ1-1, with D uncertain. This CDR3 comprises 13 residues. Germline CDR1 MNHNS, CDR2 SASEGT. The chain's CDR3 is CASREGFTTEAFF. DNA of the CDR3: TGTGCCAGCAGGGAAGGGTTCACGACTGAAGCTTTCTTT.

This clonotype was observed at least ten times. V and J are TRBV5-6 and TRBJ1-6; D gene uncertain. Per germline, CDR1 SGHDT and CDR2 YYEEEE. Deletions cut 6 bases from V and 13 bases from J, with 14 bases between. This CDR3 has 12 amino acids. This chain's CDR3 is CASTEKGYPLHF. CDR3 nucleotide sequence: TGTGCCAGCACAGAGAAAGGGTATCCCCTCCACTTT.

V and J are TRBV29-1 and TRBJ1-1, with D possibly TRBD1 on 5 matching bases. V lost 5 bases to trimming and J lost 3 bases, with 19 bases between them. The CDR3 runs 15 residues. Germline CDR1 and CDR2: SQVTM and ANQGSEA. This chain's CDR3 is CSVPGTDWLDTEAFF. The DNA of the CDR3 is TGCAGCGTTCCGGGGACCGACTGGTTGGACACTGAAGCTTTCTTT.

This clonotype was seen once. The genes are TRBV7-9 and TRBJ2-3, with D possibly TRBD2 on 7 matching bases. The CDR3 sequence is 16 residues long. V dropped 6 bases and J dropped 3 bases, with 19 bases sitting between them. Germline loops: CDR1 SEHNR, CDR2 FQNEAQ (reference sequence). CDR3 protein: CASRPRGGGLTDTQYF. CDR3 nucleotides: TGTGCCAGCAGACCTAGGGGGGGGGGGCTGACAGATACGCAGTATTTT.

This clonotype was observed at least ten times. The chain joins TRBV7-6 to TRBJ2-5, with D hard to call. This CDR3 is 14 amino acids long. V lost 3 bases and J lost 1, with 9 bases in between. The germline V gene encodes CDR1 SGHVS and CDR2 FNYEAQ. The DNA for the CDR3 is TGTGCCAGCAGCTTCAGTGACCTCCAAGAGACCCAGTACTTC. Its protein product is CASSFSDLQETQYF.

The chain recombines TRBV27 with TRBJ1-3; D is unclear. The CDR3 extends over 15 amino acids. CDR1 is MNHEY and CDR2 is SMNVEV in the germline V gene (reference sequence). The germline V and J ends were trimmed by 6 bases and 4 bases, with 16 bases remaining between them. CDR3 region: CASSPTQVGGNTIYF. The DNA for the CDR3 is TGTGCCAGCAGCCCGACCCAGGTTGGAGGAAACACCATATATTTT.

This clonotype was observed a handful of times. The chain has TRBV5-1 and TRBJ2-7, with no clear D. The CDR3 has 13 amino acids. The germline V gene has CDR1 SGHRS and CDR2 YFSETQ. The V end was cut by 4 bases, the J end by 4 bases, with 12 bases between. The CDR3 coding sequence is TGCGCCAGCAGCACCGCGGACGGATACGAGCAGTACTTC. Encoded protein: CASSTADGYEQYF.

CDR3 sequence: CASSEGGFDTDTQYF. DNA of the CDR3: TGTGCCAGCAGTGAAGGCGGGTTTGACACAGATACGCAGTATTTT. The rearrangement uses TRBV2 and TRBJ2-3; D is perhaps TRBD2 (5 bases). Deletions cut 1 base from V and 2 bases from J, with 10 bases between. Germline V CDR1 and CDR2: SNHLY, FYNNEI. CDR3 length: 15 amino acids. Full variable domain (missing parts from reference TRBV2 and TRBJ2-3): EPEVTQTPSHQVTQMGQEVILRCVPISNHLYFYWYRQILGQKVEFLVSFYNNEISEKSEIFDDQFSVERPDGSNFTLKIRSTKLEDSAMYFCASSEGGFDTDTQYFGPGTRLTVL.

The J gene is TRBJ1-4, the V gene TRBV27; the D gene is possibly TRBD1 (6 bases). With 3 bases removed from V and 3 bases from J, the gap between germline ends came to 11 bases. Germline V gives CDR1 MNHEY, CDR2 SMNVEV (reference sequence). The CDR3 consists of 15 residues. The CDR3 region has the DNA TGTGCCAGCAGTTTCTCACAGGGTTCTAATGAAAAACTGTTTTTT. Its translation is CASSFSQGSNEKLFF. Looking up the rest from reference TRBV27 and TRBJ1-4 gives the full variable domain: EAQVTQNPRYLITVTGKKLTVTCSQNMNHEYMSWYRQDPGLGLRQIYYSMNVEVTDKGDVPEGYKVSRKEKRNFPLILESPSPNQTSLYFCASSFSQGSNEKLFFGSGTQLSVL.

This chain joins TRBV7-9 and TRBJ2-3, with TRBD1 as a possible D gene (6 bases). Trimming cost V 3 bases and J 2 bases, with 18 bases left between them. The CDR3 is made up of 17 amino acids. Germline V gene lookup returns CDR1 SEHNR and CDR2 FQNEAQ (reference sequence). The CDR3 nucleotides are TGTGCCAGCAGCTTTTTACCGGGACATACTGACACAGATACGCAGTATTTT. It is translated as CASSFLPGHTDTDTQYF.

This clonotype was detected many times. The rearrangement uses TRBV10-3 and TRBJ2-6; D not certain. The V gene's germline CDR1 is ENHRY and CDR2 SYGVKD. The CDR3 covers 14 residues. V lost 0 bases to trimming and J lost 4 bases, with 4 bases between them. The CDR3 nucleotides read TGTGCCATCAGTGAGTCGGAAGGGGCCAACGTCCTGACTTTC. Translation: CAISESEGANVLTF.

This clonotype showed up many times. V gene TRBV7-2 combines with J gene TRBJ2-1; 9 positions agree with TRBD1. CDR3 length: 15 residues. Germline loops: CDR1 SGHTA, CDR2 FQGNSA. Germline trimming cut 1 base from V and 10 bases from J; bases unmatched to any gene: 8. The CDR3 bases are TGTGCCAGCAGCTTAGGGACAGGGGCCTCACGGGAGCAGTTCTTC. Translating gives CASSLGTGASREQFF.

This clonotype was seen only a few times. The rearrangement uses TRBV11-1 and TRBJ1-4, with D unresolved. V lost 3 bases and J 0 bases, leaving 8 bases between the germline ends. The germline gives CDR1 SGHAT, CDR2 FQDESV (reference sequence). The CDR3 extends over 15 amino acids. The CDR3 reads CASSLRRTTNEKLFF. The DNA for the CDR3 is TGTGCCAGCAGCTTGAGGCGAACAACTAATGAAAAACTGTTTTTT.

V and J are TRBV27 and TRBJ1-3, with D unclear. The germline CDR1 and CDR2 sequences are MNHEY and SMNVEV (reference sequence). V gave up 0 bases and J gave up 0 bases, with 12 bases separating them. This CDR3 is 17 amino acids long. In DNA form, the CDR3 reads TGTGCCAGCAGTTTATCGTACAGTTGGAGCTCTGGAAACACCATATATTTT. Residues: CASSLSYSWSSGNTIYF.

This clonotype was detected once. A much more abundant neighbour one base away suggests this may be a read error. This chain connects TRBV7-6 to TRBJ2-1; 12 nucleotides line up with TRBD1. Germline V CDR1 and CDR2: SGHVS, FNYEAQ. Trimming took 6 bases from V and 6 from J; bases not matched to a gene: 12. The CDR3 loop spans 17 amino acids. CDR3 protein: CASRHPPGTGGRNEQFF. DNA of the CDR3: TGTGCCAGCAGACATCCCCCGGGGACAGGGGGCCGCAATGAGCAGTTCTTC. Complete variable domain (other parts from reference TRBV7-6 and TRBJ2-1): GAGVSQSPRYKVTKRGQDVALRCDPISGHVSLYWYRQALGQGPEFLTYFNYEAQQDKSGLPNDRFSAERPEGSISTLTIQRTEQRDSAMYRCASRHPPGTGGRNEQFFGPGTRLTVL.

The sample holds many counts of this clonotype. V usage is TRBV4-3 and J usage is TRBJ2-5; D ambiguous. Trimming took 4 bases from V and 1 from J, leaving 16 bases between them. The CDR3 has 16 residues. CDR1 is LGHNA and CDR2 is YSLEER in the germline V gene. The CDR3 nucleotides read TGCGCCAGCAGCCCTGATCCCGGACGGATCCAAGAGACCCAGTACTTC. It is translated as CASSPDPGRIQETQYF.

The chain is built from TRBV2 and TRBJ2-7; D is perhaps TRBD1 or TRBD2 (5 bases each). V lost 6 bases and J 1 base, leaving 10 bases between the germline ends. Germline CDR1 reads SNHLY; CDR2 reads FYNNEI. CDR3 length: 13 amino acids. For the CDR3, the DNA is TGTGCCAGCAGCACCAGGGAGTCCTACGAGCAGTACTTC. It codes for CASSTRESYEQYF.

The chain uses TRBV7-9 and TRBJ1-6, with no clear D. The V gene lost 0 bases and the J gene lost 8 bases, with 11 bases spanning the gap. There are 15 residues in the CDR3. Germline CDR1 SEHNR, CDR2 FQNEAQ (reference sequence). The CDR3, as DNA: TGTGCCAGCAGCTTAGCTGGTCTAAGCGATTCACCCCTCCACTTT. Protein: CASSLAGLSDSPLHF.

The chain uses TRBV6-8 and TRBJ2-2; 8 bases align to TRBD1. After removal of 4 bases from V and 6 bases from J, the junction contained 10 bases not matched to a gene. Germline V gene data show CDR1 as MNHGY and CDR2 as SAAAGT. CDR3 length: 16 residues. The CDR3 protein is CASSLDRATSAGELFF. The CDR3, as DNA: TGTGCCAGCAGTTTGGACAGGGCCACATCAGCCGGGGAGCTGTTTTTT.

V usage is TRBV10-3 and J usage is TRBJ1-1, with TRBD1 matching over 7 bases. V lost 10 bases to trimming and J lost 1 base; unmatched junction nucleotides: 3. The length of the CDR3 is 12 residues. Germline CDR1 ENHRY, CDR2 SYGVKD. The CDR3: CATGGGNTEAFF. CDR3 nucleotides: TGTGCCACAGGGGGGGGGAACACTGAAGCTTTCTTT.

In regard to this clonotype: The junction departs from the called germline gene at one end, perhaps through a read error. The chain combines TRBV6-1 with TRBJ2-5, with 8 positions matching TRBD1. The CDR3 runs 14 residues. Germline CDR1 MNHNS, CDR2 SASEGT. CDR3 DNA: TGTGCCAGCAGTTACACGGACAGGGACGAGACCCGGTACTTC. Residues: CASSYTDRDETRYF.

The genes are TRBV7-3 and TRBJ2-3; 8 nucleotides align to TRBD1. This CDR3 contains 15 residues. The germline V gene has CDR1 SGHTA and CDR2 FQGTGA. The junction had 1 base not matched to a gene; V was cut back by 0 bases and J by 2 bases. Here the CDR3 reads CASSLTTGATDTQYF. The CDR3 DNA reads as TGTGCCAGCAGCTTAACGACAGGGGCCACAGATACGCAGTATTTT.

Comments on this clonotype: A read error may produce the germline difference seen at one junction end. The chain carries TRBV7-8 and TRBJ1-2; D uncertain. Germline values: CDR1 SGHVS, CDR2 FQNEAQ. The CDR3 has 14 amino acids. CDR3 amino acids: CASSFSGVRNRIAF. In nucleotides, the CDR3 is TGTGCCAGCAGCTTTTCTGGAGTACGGAACAGAATAGCCTTC.

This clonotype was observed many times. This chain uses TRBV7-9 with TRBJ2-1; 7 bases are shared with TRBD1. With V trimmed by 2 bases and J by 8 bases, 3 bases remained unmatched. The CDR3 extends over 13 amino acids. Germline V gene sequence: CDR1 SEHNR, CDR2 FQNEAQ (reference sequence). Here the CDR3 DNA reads TGTGCCAGCAGCTTACGACAGGGCGATGAGCAGTTCTTC. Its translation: CASSLRQGDEQFF.

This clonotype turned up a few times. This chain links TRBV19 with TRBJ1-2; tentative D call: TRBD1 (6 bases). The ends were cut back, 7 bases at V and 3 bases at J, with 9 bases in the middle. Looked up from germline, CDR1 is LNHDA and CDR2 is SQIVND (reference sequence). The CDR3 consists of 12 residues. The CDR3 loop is CASTEGDYGYTF. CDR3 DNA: TGTGCCAGTACAGAGGGGGACTATGGCTACACCTTC.

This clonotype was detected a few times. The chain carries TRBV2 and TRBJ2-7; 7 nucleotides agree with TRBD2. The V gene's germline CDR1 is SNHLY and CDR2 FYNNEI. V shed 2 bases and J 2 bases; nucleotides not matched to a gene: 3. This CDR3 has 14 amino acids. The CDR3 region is CASSESGEAYEQYF. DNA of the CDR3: TGTGCCAGCAGTGAAAGCGGGGAGGCCTACGAGCAGTACTTC.

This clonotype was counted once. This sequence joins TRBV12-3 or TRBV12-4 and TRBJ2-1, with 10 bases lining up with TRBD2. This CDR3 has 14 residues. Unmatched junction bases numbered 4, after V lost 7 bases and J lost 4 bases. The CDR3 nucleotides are TGTGCCAGCACTGGACTAGCGGATTACAATGAGCAGTTCTTC. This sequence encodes CASTGLADYNEQFF.